This T cell receptor (beta chain) originates from a study of cytomegalovirus exposure and HLA in healthy donors. V was trimmed by 2 bases and J by 0 bases, leaving 11 bases between them. There are 15 residues in the CDR3. Germline CDR1 is GTSNPN and CDR2 is SVGIG (reference sequence). 60 Vbeta and 13 Jbeta primers were used in PCR. The protocol was immunoSEQ multiplex PCR, while the TCRdb copy is restricted to in-frame clones and leaves out a portion. The sample has around 190,000 clones, over 75% seen once. The chain recombines TRBV30 with TRBJ2-1; no definite D call. This clonotype was obtained from a woman between 45 and 65 years old in good health and CMV-seronegative. Sequencing input: PBMCs. The CDR3 DNA sequence: TGTGCCTGGAGTTACGGCGGAGACTCCTACAATGAGCAGTTCTTC. Protein product: CAWSYGGDSYNEQFF.